This T cell receptor (beta chain) was captured by sequencing in a study of T cell responses to AZD1222 COVID-19 vaccine. Findings and limits, study-wide: Donors were chiefly white British, with a greater number of females, and clonal diversity was perhaps underestimated.

The V end was cut by 0 bases, the J end by 1 base, with 9 bases between. There are 15 residues in the CDR3. Germline loops: CDR1 SGHTA, CDR2 FQGNSA. Generated by immunoSEQ multiplex PCR, the TCRdb table keeps only in-frame clones and is missing some. The sample yields approximately 70,000 clones, around 80% seen once. In this sample, this clone turned up a few times. Its antigen is still unknown. Here the sequenced sample was peripheral blood, taken 28 days after the second AZD1222 dose. The genes are TRBV7-2 and TRBJ2-5; D gene ambiguous. The sequence was obtained from an adult who received the AZD1222 COVID-19 vaccine. DNA for the CDR3: TGTGCCAGCAGCTTAGCCAGGACGGGCCAAGAGACCCAGTACTTC. Its translation: CASSLARTGQETQYF.